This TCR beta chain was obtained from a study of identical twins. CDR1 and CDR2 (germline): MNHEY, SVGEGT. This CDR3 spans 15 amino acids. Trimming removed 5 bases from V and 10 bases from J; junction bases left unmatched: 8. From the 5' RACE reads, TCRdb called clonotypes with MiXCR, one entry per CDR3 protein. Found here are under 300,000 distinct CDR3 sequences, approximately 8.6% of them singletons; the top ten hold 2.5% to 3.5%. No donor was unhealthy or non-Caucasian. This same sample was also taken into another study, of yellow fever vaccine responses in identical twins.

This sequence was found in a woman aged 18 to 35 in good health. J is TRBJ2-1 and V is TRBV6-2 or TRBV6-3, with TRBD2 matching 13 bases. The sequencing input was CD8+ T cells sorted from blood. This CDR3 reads CASSRLAGGRWEQFF. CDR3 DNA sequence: TGTGCCAGCAGTCGACTAGCGGGAGGTCGTTGGGAGCAGTTCTTC.